The T cell receptor (beta chain) described here comes from a study of blood T cell repertoires in COVID-19. The data were produced by immunoSEQ multiplex PCR, yet TCRdb's version contains in-frame clones alone and is incomplete. The sample yields about 76,000 clones, 60% to 80% seen once. V lost 4 bases to trimming and J lost 4 bases; unmatched junction nucleotides: 11. The CDR3 is made up of 17 amino acids. Germline V gene lookup returns CDR1 LGHNA and CDR2 YSLEER. The chain combines TRBV4-3 with TRBJ2-1, with 9 bases identical to TRBD2. The sequencing input was peripheral blood. The TCR comes from a human donor in a cohort sampled during active COVID-19. The CDR3, as DNA: TGCGCCAGCAGCCCTGCGGCTAGCGGGATCTCGTACAATGAGCAGTTCTTC. Translating it yields CASSPAASGISYNEQFF.